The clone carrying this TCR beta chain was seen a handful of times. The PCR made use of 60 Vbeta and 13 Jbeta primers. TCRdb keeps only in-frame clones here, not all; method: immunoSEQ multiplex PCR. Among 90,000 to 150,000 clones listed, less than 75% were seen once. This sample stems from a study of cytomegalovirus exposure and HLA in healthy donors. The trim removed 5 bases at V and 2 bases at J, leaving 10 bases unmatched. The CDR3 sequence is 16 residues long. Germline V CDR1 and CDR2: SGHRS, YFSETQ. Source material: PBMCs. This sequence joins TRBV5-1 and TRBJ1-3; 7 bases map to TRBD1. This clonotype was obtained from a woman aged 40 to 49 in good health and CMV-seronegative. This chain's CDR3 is CASSLGTGDPGNTIYF. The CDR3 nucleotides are TGCGCCAGCAGTCTTGGAACAGGGGATCCTGGAAACACCATATATTTT. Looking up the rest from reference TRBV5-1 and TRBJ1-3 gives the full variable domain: KAGVTQTPRYLIKTRGQQVTLSCSPISGHRSVSWYQQTPGQGLQFLFEYFSETQRNKGNFPGRFSGRQFSNSRSEMNVSTLELGDSALYLCASSLGTGDPGNTIYFGEGSWLTVV.